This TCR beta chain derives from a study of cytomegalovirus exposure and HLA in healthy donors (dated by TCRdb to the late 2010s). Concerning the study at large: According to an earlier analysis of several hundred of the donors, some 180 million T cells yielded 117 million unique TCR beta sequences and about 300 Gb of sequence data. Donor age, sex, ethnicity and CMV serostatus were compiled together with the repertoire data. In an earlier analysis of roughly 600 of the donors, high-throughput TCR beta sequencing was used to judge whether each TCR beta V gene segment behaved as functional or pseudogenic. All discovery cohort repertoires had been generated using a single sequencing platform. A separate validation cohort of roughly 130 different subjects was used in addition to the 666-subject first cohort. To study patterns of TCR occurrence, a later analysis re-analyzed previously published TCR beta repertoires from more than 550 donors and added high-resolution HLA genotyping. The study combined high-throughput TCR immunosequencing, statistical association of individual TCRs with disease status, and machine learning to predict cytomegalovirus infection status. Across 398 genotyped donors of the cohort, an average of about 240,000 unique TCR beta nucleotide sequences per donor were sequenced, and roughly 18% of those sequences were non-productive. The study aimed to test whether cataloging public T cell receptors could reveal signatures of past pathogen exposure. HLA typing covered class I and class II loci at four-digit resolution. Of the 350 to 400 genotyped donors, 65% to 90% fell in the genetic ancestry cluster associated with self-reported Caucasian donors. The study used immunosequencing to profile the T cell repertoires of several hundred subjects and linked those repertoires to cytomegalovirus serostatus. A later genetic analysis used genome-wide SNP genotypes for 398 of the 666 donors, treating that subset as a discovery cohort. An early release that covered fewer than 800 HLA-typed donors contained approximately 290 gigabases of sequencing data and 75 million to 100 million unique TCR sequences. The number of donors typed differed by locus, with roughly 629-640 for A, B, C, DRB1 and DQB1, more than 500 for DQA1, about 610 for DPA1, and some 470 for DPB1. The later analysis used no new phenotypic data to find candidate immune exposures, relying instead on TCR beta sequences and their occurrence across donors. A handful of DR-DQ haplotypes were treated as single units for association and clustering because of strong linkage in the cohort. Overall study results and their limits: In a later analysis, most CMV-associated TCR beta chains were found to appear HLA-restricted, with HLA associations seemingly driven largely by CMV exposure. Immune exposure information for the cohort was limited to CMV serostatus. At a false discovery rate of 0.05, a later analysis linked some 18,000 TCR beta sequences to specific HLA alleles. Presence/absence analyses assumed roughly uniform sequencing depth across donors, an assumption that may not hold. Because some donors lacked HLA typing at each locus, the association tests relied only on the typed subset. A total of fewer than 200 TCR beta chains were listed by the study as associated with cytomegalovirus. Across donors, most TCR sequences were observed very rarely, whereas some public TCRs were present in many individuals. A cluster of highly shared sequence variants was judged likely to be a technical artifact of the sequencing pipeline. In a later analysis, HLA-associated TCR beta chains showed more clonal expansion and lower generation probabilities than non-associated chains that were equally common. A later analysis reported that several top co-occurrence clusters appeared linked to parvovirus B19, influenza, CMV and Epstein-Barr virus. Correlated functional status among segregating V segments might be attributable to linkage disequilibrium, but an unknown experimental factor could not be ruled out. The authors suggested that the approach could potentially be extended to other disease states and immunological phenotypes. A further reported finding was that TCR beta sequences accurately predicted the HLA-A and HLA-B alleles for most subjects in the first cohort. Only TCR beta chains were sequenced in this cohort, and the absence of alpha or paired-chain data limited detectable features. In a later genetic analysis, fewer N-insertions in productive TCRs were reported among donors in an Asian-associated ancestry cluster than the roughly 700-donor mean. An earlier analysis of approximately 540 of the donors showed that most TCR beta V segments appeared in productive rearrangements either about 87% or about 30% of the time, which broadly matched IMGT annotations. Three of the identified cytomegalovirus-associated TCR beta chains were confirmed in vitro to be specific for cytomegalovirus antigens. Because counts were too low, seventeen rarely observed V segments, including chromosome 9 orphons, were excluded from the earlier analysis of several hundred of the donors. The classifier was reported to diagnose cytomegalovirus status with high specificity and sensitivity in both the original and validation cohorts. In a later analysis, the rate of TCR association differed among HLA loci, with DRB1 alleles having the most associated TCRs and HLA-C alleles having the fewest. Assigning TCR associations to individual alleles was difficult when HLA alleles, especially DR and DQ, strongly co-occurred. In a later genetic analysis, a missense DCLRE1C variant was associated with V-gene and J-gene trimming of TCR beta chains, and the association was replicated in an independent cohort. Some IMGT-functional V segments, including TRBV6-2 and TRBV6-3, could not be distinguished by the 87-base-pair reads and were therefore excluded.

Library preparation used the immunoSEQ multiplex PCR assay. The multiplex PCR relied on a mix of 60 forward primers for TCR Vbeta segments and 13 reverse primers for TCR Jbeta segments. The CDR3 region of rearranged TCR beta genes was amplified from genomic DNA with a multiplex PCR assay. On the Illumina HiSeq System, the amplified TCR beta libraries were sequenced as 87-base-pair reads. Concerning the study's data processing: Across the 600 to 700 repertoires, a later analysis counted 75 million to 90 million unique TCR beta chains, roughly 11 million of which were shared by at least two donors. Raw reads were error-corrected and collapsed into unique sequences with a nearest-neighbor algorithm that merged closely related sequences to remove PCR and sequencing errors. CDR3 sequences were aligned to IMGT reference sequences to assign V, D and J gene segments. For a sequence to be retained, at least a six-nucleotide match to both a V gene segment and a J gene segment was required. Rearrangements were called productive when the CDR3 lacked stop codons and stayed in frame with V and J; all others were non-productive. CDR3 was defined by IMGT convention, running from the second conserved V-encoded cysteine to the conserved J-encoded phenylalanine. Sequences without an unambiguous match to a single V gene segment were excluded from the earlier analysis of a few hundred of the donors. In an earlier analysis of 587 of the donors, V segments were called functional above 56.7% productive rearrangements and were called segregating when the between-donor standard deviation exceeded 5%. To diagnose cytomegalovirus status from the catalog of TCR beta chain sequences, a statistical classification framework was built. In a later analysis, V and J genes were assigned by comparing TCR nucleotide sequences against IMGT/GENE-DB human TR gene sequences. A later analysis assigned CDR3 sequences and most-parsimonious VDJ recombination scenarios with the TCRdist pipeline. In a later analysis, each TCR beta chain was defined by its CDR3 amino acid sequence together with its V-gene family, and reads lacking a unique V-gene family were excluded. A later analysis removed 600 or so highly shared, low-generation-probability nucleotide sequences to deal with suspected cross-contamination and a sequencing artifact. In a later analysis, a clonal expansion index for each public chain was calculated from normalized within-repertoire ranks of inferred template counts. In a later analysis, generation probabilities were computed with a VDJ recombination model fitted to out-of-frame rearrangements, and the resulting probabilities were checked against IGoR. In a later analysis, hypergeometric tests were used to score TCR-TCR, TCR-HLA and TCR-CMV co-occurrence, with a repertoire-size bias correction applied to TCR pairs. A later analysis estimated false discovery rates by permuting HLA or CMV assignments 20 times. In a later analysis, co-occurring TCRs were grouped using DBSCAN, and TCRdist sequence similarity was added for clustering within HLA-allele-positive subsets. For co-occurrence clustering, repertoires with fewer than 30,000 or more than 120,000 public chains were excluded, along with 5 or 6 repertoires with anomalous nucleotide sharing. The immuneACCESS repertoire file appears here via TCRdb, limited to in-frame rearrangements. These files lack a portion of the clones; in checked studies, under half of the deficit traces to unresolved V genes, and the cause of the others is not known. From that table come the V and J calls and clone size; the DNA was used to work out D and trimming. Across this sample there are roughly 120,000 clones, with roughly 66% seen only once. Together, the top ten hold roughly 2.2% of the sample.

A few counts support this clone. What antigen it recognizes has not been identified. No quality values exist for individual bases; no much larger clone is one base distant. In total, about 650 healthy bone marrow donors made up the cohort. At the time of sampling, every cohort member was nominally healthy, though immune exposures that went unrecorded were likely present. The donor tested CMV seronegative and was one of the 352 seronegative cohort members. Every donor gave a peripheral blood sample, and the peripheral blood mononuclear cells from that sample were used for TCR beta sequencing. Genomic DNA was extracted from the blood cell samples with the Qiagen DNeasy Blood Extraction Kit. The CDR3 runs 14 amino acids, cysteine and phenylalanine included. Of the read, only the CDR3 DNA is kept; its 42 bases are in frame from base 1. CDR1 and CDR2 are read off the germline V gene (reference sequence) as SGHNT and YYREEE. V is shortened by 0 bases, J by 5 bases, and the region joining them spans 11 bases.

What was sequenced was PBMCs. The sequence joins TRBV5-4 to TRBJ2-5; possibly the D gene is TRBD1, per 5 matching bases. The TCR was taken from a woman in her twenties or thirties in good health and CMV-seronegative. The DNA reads TGTGCCAGCAGCTTGGGGGCAGGGTGGGAGACCCAGTACTTC. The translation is CASSLGAGWETQYF.